Listed here are 20 T cell receptor beta chains from one sample, sequenced in a study of T cells of healthy individuals. TCRdb re-analysed the 5' RACE reads in MiXCR, keeping a single row per CDR3 protein. The table lists about 57,000 distinct CDR3 sequences, roughly 16% of them singletons. The receptors stem from a human donor in good health.

Only one count was recorded for this clonotype. The V call is TRBV4-3, the J call TRBJ1-4, with TRBD1 matching over 8 bases. Trimming removed 4 bases from V and 8 bases from J; junction bases left unmatched: 3. Germline V CDR1 and CDR2: LGHNA, YSLEER. The CDR3 is 13 amino acids. CDR3 nucleotide sequence: TGCGCCAGCAGCCTCCGACAGGGGGAAAAACTGTTTTTT. Amino acids: CASSLRQGEKLFF.

This clonotype was counted between two and nine times. This sequence joins TRBV28 and TRBJ2-7, with 14 bases identical to TRBD2. This CDR3 has 14 amino acids. V was pared by 4 bases and J by 6 bases, with 2 bases of the junction left unmatched. Looked up from germline, CDR1 is MDHEN and CDR2 is SYDVKM. Here the CDR3 reads CASSSGTSGGEQYF. CDR3 DNA sequence: TGTGCCAGCAGTTCAGGGACTAGCGGGGGCGAGCAGTACTTC. Variable domain in full (rest from reference TRBV28 and TRBJ2-7): DVKVTQSSRYLVKRTGEKVFLECVQDMDHENMFWYRQDPGLGLRLIYFSYDVKMKEKGDIPEGYSVSREKKERFSLILESASTNQTSMYLCASSSGTSGGEQYFGPGTRLTVT.

To note about this clonotype: The conserved final phenylalanine or tryptophan is absent from the CDR3, which likely points to a read error. CDR3 loop: CASSVGGGTYEQYL. As DNA, the CDR3 is TGTGCCAGCAGCGTAGGGGGGGGGACCTACGAGCAGTACTTA. This rearrangement joins TRBV9 to TRBJ2-7, with 7 nucleotides matching TRBD2. From germline, CDR1 is SGDLS and CDR2 YYNGEE. With V trimmed by 0 bases and J by 2 bases, 2 bases remained unmatched. The CDR3 sequence is 14 residues long.

This clonotype appeared a few times. V usage is TRBV20-1 and J usage is TRBJ1-5; 9 bases line up with TRBD1. The CDR3 totals 16 residues. Germline V gene data show CDR1 as DFQATT and CDR2 as SNEGSKA (reference sequence). Trimming removed 3 bases from V and 4 bases from J; junction bases left unmatched: 10. DNA of the CDR3: TGCAGTGCTAGGACGACAGGGGGGACTTTGAATCAGCCCCAGCATTTT. Translated, it gives CSARTTGGTLNQPQHF.

At least ten counts were recorded for this clonotype. The genes are TRBV29-1 and TRBJ1-4; D is uncertain. The CDR3 consists of 13 residues. The germline V and J ends were trimmed by 3 bases and 8 bases, with 13 bases remaining between them. Germline CDR1 is SQVTM and CDR2 is ANQGSEA. The DNA of the CDR3 is TGCAGCGTTGACGGAGGAGGGAAGGAAAAACTGTTTTTT. Its translation is CSVDGGGKEKLFF.

The chain recombines TRBV12-3 or TRBV12-4 with TRBJ1-1; D is undetermined. Trimming took 6 bases from V and 4 from J, leaving 18 bases between them. The CDR3 runs 15 residues. This chain's CDR3 is CASSLTSLSGTEAFF. DNA of the CDR3: TGTGCCAGCAGCTTGACGTCCCTATCTGGCACTGAAGCTTTCTTT.

This clonotype has only a few counts. V and J are TRBV12-3 or TRBV12-4 and TRBJ2-6, with D unresolved. This CDR3 spans 16 amino acids. The ends were cut back, 4 bases at V and 0 bases at J, with 10 bases in the middle. The CDR3 sequence is CASSWSLLSGANVLTF. In DNA, the CDR3 is TGTGCCAGCAGTTGGTCCCTGCTCTCTGGGGCCAACGTCCTGACTTTC.

This clonotype was recorded many times. The chain recombines TRBV27 with TRBJ1-4; 7 bases fit TRBD1. This CDR3 comprises 17 residues. V was clipped by 5 bases and J by 5 bases; unmatched bases: 14. Germline assignment: CDR1 MNHEY and CDR2 SMNVEV (reference sequence). CDR3 protein: CASSLYPVGTVNEKLFF. The CDR3 coding sequence is TGTGCCAGCAGTCTATATCCCGTCGGGACAGTGAATGAAAAACTGTTTTTT.

This clonotype was observed many times. V is TRBV20-1 and J is TRBJ2-1, with D perhaps matching TRBD1 (5 bases). Trimming left V 7 bases short and J 2 bases short, with 15 bases between. The germline V gene has CDR1 DFQATT and CDR2 SNEGSKA (reference sequence). The CDR3 spans 14 residues. The CDR3: CSVEEDNAYNEQFF. CDR3 coding DNA: TGCAGTGTAGAAGAGGACAATGCCTACAATGAGCAGTTCTTC.

This clonotype has a handful of counts. V usage is TRBV6-5 and J usage is TRBJ1-4; D is unclear. This CDR3 has 11 amino acids. Trimming took 5 bases from V and 4 from J, leaving 2 bases between them. Germline V CDR1 and CDR2: MNHEY, SVGAGI. CDR3: CASSNNEKLFF. Written as DNA, the CDR3 is TGTGCCAGCAGTAATAATGAAAAACTGTTTTTT.

The rearrangement uses TRBV7-2 and TRBJ1-6; D is uncertain. Germline assignment: CDR1 SGHTA and CDR2 FQGNSA. The length of the CDR3 is 14 residues. V shed 3 bases and J shed 4 bases, with 7 bases lying between them. CDR3 bases: TGTGCCAGCAGCTTTTCGGGGTATAATTCACCCCTCCACTTT. Protein product: CASSFSGYNSPLHF. The variable domain in full, completed from reference TRBV7-2 and TRBJ1-6, reads GAGVSQSPSNKVTEKGKDVELRCDPISGHTALYWYRQSLGQGLEFLIYFQGNSAPDKSGLPSDRFSAERTGGSVSTLTIQRTQQEDSAVYLCASSFSGYNSPLHFGNGTRLTVT.

This clonotype was seen a few times. The genes are TRBV2 and TRBJ2-7, with a tentative D call TRBD2 (6 bases). The CDR3 is 15 amino acids. V lost 7 bases and J lost 2, with 18 bases in between. Germline CDR1 SNHLY, CDR2 FYNNEI. CDR3 in DNA: TGTGCCAGCAAGGGGAAGGAGCGGGTTACCTACGAGCAGTACTTC. This codes for CASKGKERVTYEQYF.

This clonotype was seen a handful of times. The rearrangement links TRBV20-1 to TRBJ2-5, with 9 nucleotides matching TRBD1. The trim removed 7 bases at V and 0 bases at J, leaving 6 bases unmatched. The CDR3 is 14 residues long. Germline assignment: CDR1 DFQATT and CDR2 SNEGSKA (reference sequence). The CDR3 sequence: CSGGRDRDQETQYF. The DNA of the CDR3 is TGCAGTGGCGGTCGGGACAGGGACCAAGAGACCCAGTACTTC.

V and J are TRBV7-9 and TRBJ1-1; D not resolved. Between the trimmed V and J ends, which lost 5 bases and 4 bases, there was a span of 11 bases. The CDR3 runs 13 residues. The germline gives CDR1 SEHNR, CDR2 FQNEAQ (reference sequence). The CDR3 loop reads CASSPLSATEAFF. The CDR3 DNA follows: TGTGCCAGCAGCCCTCTCAGCGCCACTGAAGCTTTCTTT.

The rearrangement uses TRBV7-9 and TRBJ2-7, with TRBD1 as a possible D gene (6 bases). Trimming removed 6 bases from V and 0 bases from J, with 12 bases in between. The germline V gene encodes CDR1 SEHNR and CDR2 FQNEAQ (reference sequence). This CDR3 has 14 amino acids. The CDR3 spells CASRPGTNSYEQYF. The CDR3 nucleotides read TGTGCCAGCAGACCCGGGACAAACTCCTACGAGCAGTACTTC.

The sample holds a few counts of this clonotype. Sequence at one end of the junction differs from germline and may be a read error. The gene calls are TRBV25-1 and TRBJ2-5, with a possible D match to TRBD1 (6 bases). The CDR3 extends over 15 amino acids. Germline CDR1 reads MGHDK; CDR2 reads SYGVNS. The CDR3 DNA reads TGTACCAGCAGTGAAAAGGGGGTCGCCCAAGAGACCCAGTACTTC. It specifies CTSSEKGVAQETQYF.

This clonotype has just a few counts. This chain joins TRBV7-2 and TRBJ1-1; D unclear. CDR1 SGHTA and CDR2 FQGNSA come from the germline V gene. Between the trimmed V and J ends, which lost 1 base and 13 bases, there was a span of 13 bases. This CDR3 region has 12 residues. The chain's CDR3 is CASSLVGLADFF. In DNA, the CDR3 is TGTGCCAGCAGCTTAGTAGGTCTGGCCGATTTCTTT.

This clonotype was counted only a few times. The chain uses TRBV4-1 and TRBJ2-7, with D possibly TRBD1 on 5 matching bases. Between the trimmed V and J ends, which lost 3 bases and 1 base, there was a span of 7 bases. Looked up from germline, CDR1 is MGHRA and CDR2 is YSYEKL. The CDR3 consists of 13 residues. In DNA form, the CDR3 reads TGCGCCAGCAGCCAGACAGATTCCTACGAGCAGTACTTC. This gives the protein CASSQTDSYEQYF.

This clonotype was detected ten times or more. This chain links TRBV12-3 or TRBV12-4 with TRBJ2-1, with D unclear. V was clipped by 4 bases and J by 1 base, with 8 bases between them. The length of the CDR3 is 14 residues. CDR3 sequence: CASSWGSSYNEQFF. For the CDR3, the DNA is TGTGCCAGCAGTTGGGGATCTTCCTACAATGAGCAGTTCTTC.

The rearrangement joins TRBV7-2 to TRBJ2-2; D unresolved. V was shortened by 6 bases and J by 10 bases, with 9 bases between the two germline ends. Germline V CDR1 and CDR2: SGHTA, FQGNSA. The CDR3 runs 11 residues. DNA for the CDR3: TGTGCCAGCAGAAGGGCCGAGGAGCTGTTTTTT. Translated, it gives CASRRAEELFF.